The 13 T cell receptor beta chains in this list originate from one sample, sequenced in a study of CD8 T cells in ankylosing spondylitis. MiXCR, applied by TCRdb to the 5' RACE reads, yields one record per CDR3 protein. Of 350,000 or so distinct CDR3 sequences in the sample, about 9.9% were seen once. Sequenced sample: blood, either unsorted or a sorted T cell fraction (not recorded which). Receptors were obtained from a female donor with ankylosing spondylitis or in good health (not recorded which).

This clonotype was counted many times. The V and J genes are TRBV25-1 and TRBJ1-1; D possibly corresponds to TRBD1 (5 bases). CDR1 is MGHDK, CDR2 SYGVNS, per germline. Trimming left V 6 bases short and J 11 bases short, with 13 bases between. The CDR3 covers 11 residues. The CDR3 DNA is TGTGCCAGCAGAGGACAAGGACGGGCTTTCTTT. Amino acid sequence: CASRGQGRAFF.

A note on this clonotype: This may be a read error: a much more frequent sequence differs by one nucleotide. The rearrangement links TRBV5-1 to TRBJ2-3; 7 bases map to TRBD2. The CDR3 sequence is 15 residues long. Looked up from germline, CDR1 is SGHRS and CDR2 is YFSETQ. The DNA of the CDR3 is TGCGCCGGCAGCCTCGGGACTACCACGACAGATACGCAGTATTTT. Protein sequence: CAGSLGTTTTDTQYF.

This clonotype occurred many times. V usage is TRBV12-3 or TRBV12-4 and J usage is TRBJ2-6; no clear D gene. The CDR3 covers 17 residues. Trimming removed 7 bases from V and 4 bases from J, with 20 bases in between. DNA of the CDR3: TGTGCCAGCACCAAGGCTCTCGGAAGGGCCGGGGCCAACGTCCTGACTTTC. Amino acids: CASTKALGRAGANVLTF.

This chain links TRBV7-2 with TRBJ2-1; D gene uncertain. CDR3 length equals 16 residues. Trimming stripped 0 bases from V and 6 bases from J, with 15 bases between. Germline V gene data show CDR1 as SGHTA and CDR2 as FQGNSA. The CDR3 DNA reads TGTGCCAGCAGCTTAGCGCTTCCTTCGTGGAGCAATGAGCAGTTCTTC. It specifies CASSLALPSWSNEQFF.

This sequence joins TRBV7-8 and TRBJ1-5; TRBD1 matches at 9 bases. Germline assignment: CDR1 SGHVS and CDR2 FQNEAQ. CDR3 length: 15 residues. The ends lost 4 bases at V and 3 bases at J; junction bases unmatched: 4. CDR3 coding DNA: TGTGCCAGCAGCTCACAGGGGGCCGACAATCAGCCCCAGCATTTT. This translates into CASSSQGADNQPQHF.

This clonotype was picked up many times. The chain couples TRBV5-1 to TRBJ2-5, with TRBD2 as a possible D gene (7 bases). V gave up 1 base and J gave up 1 base, with 11 bases separating them. Germline V gene sequence: CDR1 SGHRS, CDR2 YFSETQ. This CDR3 is built from 15 residues. CDR3 nucleotides: TGCGCCAGCAGCTTGCGGGGGGCGAGCCAAGAGACCCAGTACTTC. Amino acid sequence: CASSLRGASQETQYF. Variable domain in full (rest from reference TRBV5-1 and TRBJ2-5): KAGVTQTPRYLIKTRGQQVTLSCSPISGHRSVSWYQQTPGQGLQFLFEYFSETQRNKGNFPGRFSGRQFSNSRSEMNVSTLELGDSALYLCASSLRGASQETQYFGPGTRLLVL.

This clonotype has ten or more counts. The chain employs TRBV20-1 and TRBJ2-7; D is ambiguous. Germline V gene sequence: CDR1 DFQATT, CDR2 SNEGSKA (reference sequence). V lost 5 bases and J lost 2, with 13 bases in between. The CDR3 totals 13 residues. The CDR3 is CSALPDGPYEQYF. The CDR3 DNA follows: TGCAGTGCTCTACCGGACGGTCCCTACGAGCAGTACTTC.

This chain uses TRBV3-1 with TRBJ1-1; 12 bases fit TRBD1. CDR1 LGHDT and CDR2 YNNKEL come from the germline V gene (reference sequence). V was pared by 11 bases and J by 11 bases, with 18 bases of the junction left unmatched. The CDR3 loop spans 15 amino acids. CDR3 protein: CASSHSGTGGASAFF. In DNA form, the CDR3 reads TGTGCCTCCAGCCACTCCGGGACAGGGGGCGCATCGGCTTTCTTT.

This rearrangement joins TRBV5-6 to TRBJ2-4; D may be TRBD1 (5 bases). Germline V gene lookup returns CDR1 SGHDT and CDR2 YYEEEE. CDR3 size: 16 residues. The V end lost 2 bases, the J end lost 0 bases, and 12 bases lay between the germline ends. The CDR3: CASSLGQGVAKNIQYF. The CDR3 DNA reads as TGTGCCAGCAGCTTAGGCCAGGGTGTAGCCAAAAACATTCAGTACTTC.

The chain has TRBV28 and TRBJ2-1; 11 bases map to TRBD2. CDR1 is MDHEN, CDR2 SYDVKM, per germline. The CDR3 has 15 residues. With V trimmed by 4 bases and J by 6 bases, 5 bases remained unmatched. The CDR3 nucleotides read TGTGCCAGCAGTTCCGGGACTAGCGGCCTCAATGAGCAGTTCTTC. The encoded protein is CASSSGTSGLNEQFF.

This clonotype occurred many times. The DNA for the CDR3 is TGTGCCAGCAGTCCGTATACCGGGACAGGGTATGGGGAAGCTTTCTTT. Its protein is CASSPYTGTGYGEAFF. The chain joins TRBV12-3 or TRBV12-4 to TRBJ1-1; TRBD1 matches 9 bases. J lost 8 bases, V lost 5 bases, and 15 bases had no gene match. This CDR3 has 16 residues.

This clonotype was seen many times. The V call is TRBV28, the J call TRBJ1-6, with 8 bases lining up with TRBD1. The junction had 6 bases not matched to a gene; V was cut back by 5 bases and J by 6 bases. This CDR3 has 15 amino acids. Germline CDR1 is MDHEN and CDR2 is SYDVKM. CDR3 bases: TGTGCCAGCAGTACCCAAGGACAGGGTAATTCACCCCTCCACTTT. Translating gives CASSTQGQGNSPLHF.

This clonotype came up many times. V is TRBV7-2 and J is TRBJ2-7, with unresolved D. V lost 0 bases and J lost 6, with 12 bases in between. The CDR3 has 14 amino acids. The germline V gene encodes CDR1 SGHTA and CDR2 FQGNSA. The CDR3 sequence: CASSLAQSSSEQYF. The CDR3 DNA sequence: TGTGCCAGCAGCTTAGCGCAATCATCTTCCGAGCAGTACTTC.